These 9 T cell receptor beta chains originate from one sample sequenced in a study of shared clonotypes between healthy human individuals (dated by TCRdb to between 2020 and 2021). Receptor libraries were prepared by the immunoSEQ multiplex PCR assay. The table comes from immuneACCESS by way of TCRdb, which keeps in-frame sequences with V and J called. Part of the clones is missing from these tables; in studies checked, under half for an unresolved V gene and the rest for unknown reasons. The sample table lists roughly 2.6 million clones, more than 90% of them with a count of one. About 0.13% of the sample comes from the top ten. What was sequenced was naive CD4+ T cells sorted from blood. The sample's cell subset or site label is to be understood as: CD45RA+ positively selected. The receptors were sampled from a man between 18 and 35 years old in good health.

The genes are TRBV30 and TRBJ2-1; D is perhaps TRBD2 (6 bases). This CDR3 comprises 14 residues. Germline V gene data show CDR1 as GTSNPN and CDR2 as SVGIG (reference sequence). Trimming removed 5 bases from V and 3 bases from J, with 14 bases in between. The CDR3 DNA reads as TGTGCCTGGGTCCCTCGGGGACTCTACAATGAGCAGTTCTTC. It codes for CAWVPRGLYNEQFF.

This chain joins TRBV4-1 and TRBJ2-7; D is tentatively TRBD1 or TRBD2 (5 bases each). The length of the CDR3 is 17 residues. Looked up from germline, CDR1 is MGHRA and CDR2 is YSYEKL. The V gene lost 0 bases and the J gene lost 0 bases, with 15 bases spanning the gap. The CDR3 DNA is TGCGCCAGCAGCCAAGATGCAGGGACCTTCCCCTCCTACGAGCAGTACTTC. Its translation is CASSQDAGTFPSYEQYF.

This chain links TRBV16 with TRBJ2-1; either TRBD1 or TRBD2 may fit D (7 bases each). The V gene lost 4 bases and the J gene lost 6 bases, with 19 bases spanning the gap. Germline V lookup: CDR1 KGHSY, CDR2 FQNENV. The CDR3 covers 16 residues. Here the CDR3 DNA reads TGTGCCAGCAGCCCAGGGAGGGACAGAGGAGGCAATGAGCAGTTCTTC. This codes for CASSPGRDRGGNEQFF.

Comment on this clone: The identical CDR3 is also encoded by other nucleotide sequences in the sample. The chain has TRBV5-4 and TRBJ2-3; 8 bases are a match to TRBD2. Germline-derived CDR1 and CDR2 are SGHNT and YYREEE (reference sequence). V trimming: 4 bases; J trimming: 4 bases; junction bases outside the gene matches: 2. The length of the CDR3 is 13 residues. The CDR3 here is CASSLRGADTQYF. In DNA, the CDR3 is TGTGCCAGCAGCCTGCGGGGGGCAGATACGCAGTATTTT. Complete variable domain (other parts from reference TRBV5-4 and TRBJ2-3): ETGVTQSPTHLIKTRGQQVTLRCSSQSGHNTVSWYQQALGQGPQFIFQYYREEENGRGNFPPRFSGLQFPNYSSELNVNALELDDSALYLCASSLRGADTQYFGPGTRLTVL.

The chain employs TRBV5-4 and TRBJ2-3; 8 bases are shared with TRBD2. The germline gives CDR1 SGHNT, CDR2 YYREEE (reference sequence). The junction had 14 bases not matched to a gene; V was cut back by 4 bases and J by 4 bases. The CDR3 runs 17 residues. This CDR3 is CASSPGGRRTSSDTQYF. CDR3 bases: TGTGCCAGCAGCCCGGGGGGGAGGCGGACTAGTTCAGATACGCAGTATTTT.

This clone appeared a few times. The same CDR3 can be traced to other DNA sequences in this sample. The J gene is TRBJ1-1, the V gene TRBV27; D not certain. This CDR3 has 13 residues. Germline V gene sequence: CDR1 MNHEY, CDR2 SMNVEV (reference sequence). V gave up 3 bases and J gave up 1 base, with 6 bases separating them. CDR3 sequence reads: CASSFKGNTEAFF. The CDR3 coding sequence is TGTGCCAGCAGTTTTAAGGGGAACACTGAAGCTTTCTTT.

This chain uses TRBV7-2 with TRBJ2-7; 9 nucleotides agree with TRBD2. This CDR3 comprises 15 residues. With 6 bases clipped from V and 1 base from J, the junction kept 7 bases outside the gene matches. In germline, CDR1 is SGHTA, CDR2 FQGNSA. This CDR3 reads CASSAGTSLSYEQYF. CDR3 coding DNA: TGTGCCAGCAGTGCCGGGACTAGCTTATCCTACGAGCAGTACTTC.

The rearrangement joins TRBV30 to TRBJ1-1; D not certain. Germline V CDR1 and CDR2: GTSNPN, SVGIG (reference sequence). The CDR3 sequence is 15 residues long. Trimming pared 3 bases from V and 0 bases from J, leaving 14 bases between. DNA of the CDR3: TGTGCCTGGAGCCCGACTGACCTCATGAACACTGAAGCTTTCTTT. Protein sequence: CAWSPTDLMNTEAFF.

This chain links TRBV6-6 with TRBJ1-1; 12 nucleotides agree with TRBD1. The junction had 5 bases not matched to a gene; V was cut back by 8 bases and J by 4 bases. From germline, CDR1 is MNHNY and CDR2 SVGAGI (reference sequence). The CDR3 runs to 14 residues. In DNA form, the CDR3 reads TGTGCCAGCGGGGACAGGGGGCCCACCACTGAAGCTTTCTTT. This codes for CASGDRGPTTEAFF.